A few counts support the clone carrying this T cell receptor beta chain. Its antigen is unknown. With a J-beta primer mix and a sample-barcoded 5' primer, a second PCR ran roughly 6 to 12 cycles. Using its own MiXCR run on the 5' RACE reads, TCRdb lists one record per CDR3 protein. The table records approximately 900,000 distinct CDR3 sequences, roughly 48% of them present only once. At least 5 micrograms of total RNA were extracted per sample. V shed 6 bases and J 2 bases; nucleotides not matched to a gene: 3. The CDR3 contains 15 residues. Germline assignment: CDR1 SGHTA and CDR2 FQGNSA. This entry comes from a study of blood T cells in healthy people across ages. General study findings and limits: The diversity estimates, figures obtained from one million T cells, were considered underestimates. Compared with aged donors, long-lived donors showed fewer expanded clones, suggesting selection.

The clonotype comes from a man aged 30-40 years in good health. Sequenced input: blood. J is TRBJ1-5 and V is TRBV7-2; 11 bases align to TRBD1. The CDR3 here is CASRRTGGGNQPQHF. Written as DNA, the CDR3 is TGTGCCAGCAGACGGACAGGGGGCGGCAATCAGCCCCAGCATTTT.